This T cell receptor beta chain was sequenced for a study of CD8+CD57+ T cells in acquired aplastic anemia (dated by TCRdb to about 2018). As for the study more broadly: DNA extracted from sorted CD4+ and CD8+ cells had a mean of roughly 3.4 ug, with a range of 0.2 to 27.4 ug. An average of approximately 10 million reads for CD4+ cells and 11 million or so reads for CD8+ cells was obtained from healthy donor samples.

Genomic DNA served as template for TCR beta VDJ combination and CDR3 sequence profiling. An Illumina HiSeq 2000 was used for TCR repertoire sequencing. Concerning the study's data processing: Repertoires were assessed using TRBV/TRBJ rearrangement plots, CDR3 size and DJ length profiles, and Simpson's diversity index. The most abundant DNA sequence in the deep sequencing data was defined as the immunodominant clone. CDR3 amino acid sequences were checked for sharing between subjects and were compared against published repertoires and the VDJdb database. TCRdb trimmed public reads at Q25 via fastp, called clones via MiXCR and kept in-frame beta chains. Entries are consolidated by CDR3 protein sequence, retaining the most common genes and DNA. For this entry, the V and J calls and clone size follow TCRdb and not the study's own pipeline. The sample includes a few hundred thousand distinct CDR3 sequences, with about two thirds observed a single time. Together, the top ten hold 3% to 4.5% of the sample.

In this study, sorted CD4+ and CD8+ T cells from the blood of healthy subjects and of severe aplastic anemia patients had their TCR repertoires deep-sequenced. Ficoll-Paque density gradient centrifugation was used to isolate peripheral blood mononuclear cells. Before DNA extraction, CD4+ and CD8+ T cells were sorted with FACS or magnetic beads. The CDR1 and CDR2 encoded by the germline V gene (reference sequence) are WNHNN and SYGVQD. With termini counted, the CDR3 has 11 amino acids. This entry keeps only the CDR3 DNA: 33 bases, framed from base 1. V sheds 8 bases and J sheds 6 bases, leaving 11 bases between their ends. This clonotype appeared a single time. It has no known antigen specificity. Likely a read error: the CDR3 ends without its conserved phenylalanine or tryptophan. The research as a whole found: Roughly 29 CD8+ CDR3 sequences were found in both patients and controls but appeared to be highly expressed in patients and within the immunodominant clones of the patients. Patients and healthy controls showed no significant difference in CD8+ Simpson's diversity (P=0.060).

The sequence derives from a human donor in good health, serving as a control. What was sequenced was sorted CD4+, CD8+, or CD8+CD57+ T cells (not recorded which) from PBMCs. The chain links TRBV10-1 with TRBJ2-7; no D gene call is confident. The sequenced DNA is TGCGCCAGCTATTTAGGCGCCGAGCAGTACGCC. This is translated as CASYLGAEQYA.